A selection of T cell receptor beta chains follows, all from one sample in a study of blood T cell repertoires in COVID-19. Only in-frame clones appear in the TCRdb table, and some are missing; sequencing was by immunoSEQ multiplex PCR. The sample holds about 300,000 clones, approximately 84% seen once. The sequenced sample was peripheral blood. The source of these receptors is a human donor with COVID-19, enrolled during active disease. The donor label of this sample is uncertain. The CDR3 runs from the conserved cysteine through the conserved F or W. Fields, in order: clone size, CDR3 length, D gene, V gene, J gene, CDR3 DNA, CDR3 protein. D genes are given only for firm matches. The size entry is marked missing in some rows and otherwise reads once, few, many or a size class.

>-|15|-|TRBV7-2|TRBJ1-1
TGTGCCAGCAGCTTAGGCCCGGGGTTGAACACTGAAGCTTTCTTT
CASSLGPGLNTEAFF
>-|17|TRBD2|TRBV5-1|TRBJ2-2
TGCGCCAGCAGCTTGTCATCTGGCGGGAGCTCGACCGGGGAGCTGTTTTTT
CASSLSSGGSSTGELFF
>-|13|TRBD2|TRBV29-1|TRBJ2-1
TGCAGCGTTCGACCGGGAGGGTACAATGAGCAGTTCTTC
CSVRPGGYNEQFF
>-|14|-|TRBV6-5|TRBJ2-7
TGTGCCAGCAGTTACGGTGCAGGGATCTACGAGCAGTACTTC
CASSYGAGIYEQYF
>-|17|-|TRBV28|TRBJ1-5
TGTGCCAGCAGTTTAGAAGGCTGGGGGAGGGGCAATCAGCCCCAGCATTTT
CASSLEGWGRGNQPQHF
>-|15|-|TRBV3-1/TRBV3-2|TRBJ2-7
TGTGCCAGCAGCCAAGCGGCGGGGAACTACTACGAGCAGTACTTC
CASSQAAGNYYEQYF
>-|13|-|TRBV28|TRBJ2-7
TGTGCCAGCAGTTCTCCCCGACGGGGGGAGCAGTACTTC
CASSSPRRGEQYF
>-|14|-|TRBV29-1|TRBJ2-1
TGCAGCGCCCGCCGAGCCCCCCACTACAATGAGCAGTTCTTC
CSARRAPHYNEQFF
>-|15|TRBD1|TRBV5-1|TRBJ2-5
TGCGCCAGCAGCTTGGGGACAGGGGGCTGGGAGACCCAGTACTTC
CASSLGTGGWETQYF
>-|15|-|TRBV6-6|TRBJ2-1
TGTGCCAGCAGTTACGCCCCCGGGGCCCAAGGGGGGCAGTTCTTC
CASSYAPGAQGGQFF
>-|12|-|TRBV29-1|TRBJ2-4
TGCAGCGTTGAAGAGGGGCGAGACATTCAGTACTTC
CSVEEGRDIQYF
>-|16|-|TRBV4-3|TRBJ2-2
TGCGCCAGCAGCCAAGGGCCGGGGATCGAACACCGGGGAGCTGTTTTT
CASSQGPGIEHRGAVF
>-|14|-|TRBV19|TRBJ1-5
TGTGCCAGTAGACATACAGGAGATAATCAGCCCCAGCATTTT
CASRHTGDNQPQHF
>-|14|-|TRBV5-5|TRBJ1-5
TGTGCCAGCAGCTTGGGACACGCCAATCAGCCCCAGCATTTT
CASSLGHANQPQHF
>-|14|-|TRBV5-4|TRBJ2-7
TGTGCCAGCAGCTTGGATACGAGTACCTACGAGCAGTACTTC
CASSLDTSTYEQYF
>-|16|-|TRBV4-1|TRBJ2-2
TGCGCCAGCAGCCAAGAGTCGCGGGCGAACACCGGGGAGCTGTTTTTT
CASSQESRANTGELFF
>-|14|-|TRBV11-2|TRBJ1-5
TGTGCCAGCAGCTTAGGCAGGAGCAATCAGCCCCAGCATTTT
CASSLGRSNQPQHF
>once|15|-|TRBV28|TRBJ2-6
TGTGCCAGCAATCGGCCGGGCTCTGGGGCCAACGTCCTGACTTTC
CASNRPGSGANVLTF
>-|15|TRBD1|TRBV9|TRBJ1-1
TGTGCCAGCAGCGTAGACGGAAGGACAGGGTACGAAGCTTTCTTT
CASSVDGRTGYEAFF
>-|14|TRBD1|TRBV19|TRBJ2-1
TGTGCCAGTAGTCGGACAGGGGGCTACAATGAGCAGTTCTTC
CASSRTGGYNEQFF
>-|16|TRBD1|TRBV20-1|TRBJ2-3
TGCAGTGCTAGTCGGACAGGGACCGTGGGCACAGATACGCAGTATTTT
CSASRTGTVGTDTQYF
>-|13|-|TRBV3-1/TRBV3-2|TRBJ1-2
TGTGCCAGCAGCCCTACCGGTAACTATGGCTACACCTTC
CASSPTGNYGYTF
>-|13|TRBD1|TRBV7-2|TRBJ1-1
TGTGCCAGCAGCCCCGGGACAGGGCATGAAGCTTTCTTT
CASSPGTGHEAFF
>-|13|-|TRBV12-3/TRBV12-4|TRBJ2-3
TGTGCCATCTCCTTCCTCGGGATTTATACGCAGTATTTT
CAISFLGIYTQYF
>once|15|-|TRBV10-1|TRBJ2-5
TGCGCCAGCAGTGAGTCTCAGGGAGGCCGAGAGACCCAGTACTTC
CASSESQGGRETQYF
>many|13|-|TRBV28|TRBJ1-6
TGTGCCAGTAAGGGGACATCGGTTTCACCCCTCCACTTT
CASKGTSVSPLHF
>-|15|TRBD1|TRBV7-2|TRBJ2-2
TGTGCCAGCAGCTTAGTGACAGGGCACGCCGGGGAGCTGTTTTTT
CASSLVTGHAGELFF
>-|16|TRBD2|TRBV28|TRBJ2-3
TGTGCCAGCAGACCCCCGCCGGGAGGGCCCACAGATACGCAGTATTTT
CASRPPPGGPTDTQYF
>-|15|-|TRBV19|TRBJ1-5
TGTGCCAGTAGTCTACTGGGCATTAGCAATCAGCCCCAGCATTTT
CASSLLGISNQPQHF
>-|14|-|TRBV7-3|TRBJ1-6
TGTGCCAGCAGCTGGGGGGTGACGGGATCACCCCTCCACTTT
CASSWGVTGSPLHF
>-|15|TRBD1|TRBV19|TRBJ1-2
TGTGCCAGTAGTGTACAGGGGAAAGGGAGCTATGGCTACACCTTC
CASSVQGKGSYGYTF
>few|13|TRBD2|TRBV12-3/TRBV12-4|TRBJ2-5
TGTGCCAGCACACCGGGACTATGGGAGACCCAGTACTTC
CASTPGLWETQYF
>-|15|-|TRBV19|TRBJ2-1
TGTGCCACCTCCAAGGGAATTAGCGGCAACAATGAGCAGTTCTTC
CATSKGISGNNEQFF
>-|13|-|TRBV19|TRBJ1-5
TGTGCCAGTAATTTCGTAGGGGATCAGCCCCAGCATTTT
CASNFVGDQPQHF
>-|10|TRBD2|TRBV9|TRBJ2-1
TGTGCCAGCAAAAGCGGGACGGAGTTCTTC
CASKSGTEFF
>-|14|-|TRBV9|TRBJ1-1
TGTGCCAGCAGCATTCACGCCGGGAACACTGAAGCTTTCTTT
CASSIHAGNTEAFF
>once|11|-|TRBV6-6|TRBJ2-3
TGTGCCAGCAGTCCTAGCGTGACGCAGTATTTT
CASSPSVTQYF
>once|15|-|TRBV28|TRBJ1-4
TGTGCCAGCAGTCTTACCCAGGGGTCCTATGAAAAACTGTTTTTT
CASSLTQGSYEKLFF
>once|14|-|TRBV19|TRBJ2-7
TGTGCCAGTAGCCCGGGACAAGGACCCTACGAGCAGTACTTC
CASSPGQGPYEQYF
>-|16|-|TRBV7-2|TRBJ1-6
TGTGCCAGCAGCCCCCGGACAAGAAGTAGGAATTCACCCCTCCACTTT
CASSPRTRSRNSPLHF
>many|14|-|TRBV6-4|TRBJ1-5
TGTGCCAGCAGTGAAATATTTAGCAATCAGCCCCAGCATTTT
CASSEIFSNQPQHF
>-|15|TRBD1|TRBV7-9|TRBJ1-2
TGTGCCAGCAGCGAAGGGACAGCCCCTAACTATGGCTACACCTTC
CASSEGTAPNYGYTF
>-|11|-|TRBV5-8|TRBJ1-1
TGTGCCAGCAGCTTGGTAACTGAAGCTTTCTTT
CASSLVTEAFF
>few|17|TRBD2|TRBV7-9|TRBJ2-1
TGTGCCAGCAGCTTAGTAGTAGCGGGATCGGATAGCAATGAGCAGTTCTTC
CASSLVVAGSDSNEQFF
>few|14|-|TRBV14|TRBJ1-1
TGTGCCAGCAGCCTCAGTAGGCGGGGCACTGAAGCTTTCTTT
CASSLSRRGTEAFF
>-|16|TRBD2|TRBV28|TRBJ2-1
TGTGCCAGCAGTTTGGCTTTAGCGGGCCAAAACAATGAGCAGTTCTTC
CASSLALAGQNNEQFF
>-|13|TRBD1|TRBV29-1|TRBJ1-1
TGCAGCGTTGGTCAGGGGGCGAACACTGAAGCTTTCTTT
CSVGQGANTEAFF
>-|16|-|TRBV9|TRBJ1-2
TGTGCCAGCAGCCCTGACGTGGGGGCCGACTTCTATGGCTACACCTTC
CASSPDVGADFYGYTF
>many|15|TRBD2|TRBV3-1/TRBV3-2|TRBJ2-7
TGTGCCAGCAGCCCAACTAGCGGGGACCCCTACGAGCAGTACTTC
CASSPTSGDPYEQYF
>-|15|-|TRBV14|TRBJ1-1
TGTGCCAGCAGCCGCCTAGGGGGTCTGAACACTGAAGCTTTCTTT
CASSRLGGLNTEAFF
>-|16|TRBD1|TRBV25-1|TRBJ1-1
TGTGCCAGCAGTGGAACCCGGGACAGGGCCGTGATTGGAGCTTTCTTT
CASSGTRDRAVIGAFF